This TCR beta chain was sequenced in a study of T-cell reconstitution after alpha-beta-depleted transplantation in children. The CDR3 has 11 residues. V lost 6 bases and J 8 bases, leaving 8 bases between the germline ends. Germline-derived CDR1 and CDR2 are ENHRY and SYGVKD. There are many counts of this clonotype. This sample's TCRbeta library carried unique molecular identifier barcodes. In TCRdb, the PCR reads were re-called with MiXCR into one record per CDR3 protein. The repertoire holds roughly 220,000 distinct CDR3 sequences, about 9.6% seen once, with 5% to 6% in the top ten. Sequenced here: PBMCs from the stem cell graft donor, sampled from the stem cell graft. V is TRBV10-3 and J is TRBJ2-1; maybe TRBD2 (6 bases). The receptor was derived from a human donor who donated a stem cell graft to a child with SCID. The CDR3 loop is CAISRRDEQFF. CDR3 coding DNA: TGTGCCATCAGCCGGAGGGATGAGCAGTTCTTC.